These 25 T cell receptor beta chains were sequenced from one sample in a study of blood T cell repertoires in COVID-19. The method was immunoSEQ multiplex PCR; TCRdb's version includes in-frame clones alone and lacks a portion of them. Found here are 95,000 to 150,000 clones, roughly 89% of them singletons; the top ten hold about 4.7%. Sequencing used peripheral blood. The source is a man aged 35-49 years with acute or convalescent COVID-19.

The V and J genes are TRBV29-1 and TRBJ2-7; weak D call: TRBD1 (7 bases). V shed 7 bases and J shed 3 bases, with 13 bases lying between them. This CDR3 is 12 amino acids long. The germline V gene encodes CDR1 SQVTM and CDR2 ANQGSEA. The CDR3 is CSAAGGYYEQYF. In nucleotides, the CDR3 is TGCAGCGCCGCAGGGGGGTACTACGAGCAGTACTTC.

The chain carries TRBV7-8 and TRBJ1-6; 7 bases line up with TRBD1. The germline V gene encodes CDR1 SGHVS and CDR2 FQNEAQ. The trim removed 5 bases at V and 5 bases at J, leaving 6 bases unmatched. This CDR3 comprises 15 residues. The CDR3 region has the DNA TGTGCCAGCAGCCGACAGGGTCTGGATAATTCACCCCTCCACTTT. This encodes CASSRQGLDNSPLHF.

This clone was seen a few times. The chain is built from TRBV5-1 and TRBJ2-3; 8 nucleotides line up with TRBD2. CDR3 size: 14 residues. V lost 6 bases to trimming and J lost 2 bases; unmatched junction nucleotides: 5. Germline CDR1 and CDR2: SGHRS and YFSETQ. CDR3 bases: TGCGCCAGCAAGGAGCGGGGGCCCACAGATACGCAGTATTTT. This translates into CASKERGPTDTQYF.

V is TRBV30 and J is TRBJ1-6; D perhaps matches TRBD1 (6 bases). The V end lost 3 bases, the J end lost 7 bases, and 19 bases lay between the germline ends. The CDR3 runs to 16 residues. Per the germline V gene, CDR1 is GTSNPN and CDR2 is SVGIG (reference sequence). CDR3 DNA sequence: TGTGCCTGGAGAGCTAACACAGGGAGCCCAAATTCACCCCTCCACTTT. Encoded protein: CAWRANTGSPNSPLHF.

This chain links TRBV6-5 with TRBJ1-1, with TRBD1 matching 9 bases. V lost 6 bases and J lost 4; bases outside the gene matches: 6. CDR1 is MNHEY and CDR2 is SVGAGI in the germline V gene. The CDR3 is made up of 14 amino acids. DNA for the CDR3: TGTGCCAGCAGCCACAGACAGGGGGGCACTGAAGCTTTCTTT. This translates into CASSHRQGGTEAFF.

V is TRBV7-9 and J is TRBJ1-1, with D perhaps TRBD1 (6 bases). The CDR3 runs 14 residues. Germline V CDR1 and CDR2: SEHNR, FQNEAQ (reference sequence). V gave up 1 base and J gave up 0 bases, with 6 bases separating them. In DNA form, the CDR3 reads TGTGCCAGCAGCTTAGGACAGGTGAACACTGAAGCTTTCTTT. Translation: CASSLGQVNTEAFF. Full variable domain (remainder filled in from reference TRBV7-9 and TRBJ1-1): DTGVSQNPRHKITKRGQNVTFRCDPISEHNRLYWYRQTLGQGPEFLTYFQNEAQLEKSRLLSDRFSAERPKGSFSTLEIQRTEQGDSAMYLCASSLGQVNTEAFFGQGTRLTVV.

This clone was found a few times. The CDR3 protein is CASSLRGGANDSPLHF. For the CDR3, the DNA is TGTGCCAGTAGTCTTCGGGGAGGGGCAAACGATTCACCCCTCCACTTT. J is TRBJ1-6 and V is TRBV19; the D gene is possibly TRBD1 (5 bases). CDR1 is LNHDA and CDR2 is SQIVND in the germline V gene (reference sequence). Trimming took off 5 bases at V and 8 bases at J, with 19 bases between the two ends. The CDR3 totals 16 residues.

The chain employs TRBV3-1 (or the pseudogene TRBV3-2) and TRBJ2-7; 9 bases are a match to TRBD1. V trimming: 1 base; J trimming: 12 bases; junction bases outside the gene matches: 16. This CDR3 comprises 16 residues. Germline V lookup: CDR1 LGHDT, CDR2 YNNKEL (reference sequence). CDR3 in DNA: TGTGCCAGCAGCCAAGGACACGATGGACATACAGGGGGCAGGTACTTC. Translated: CASSQGHDGHTGGRYF.

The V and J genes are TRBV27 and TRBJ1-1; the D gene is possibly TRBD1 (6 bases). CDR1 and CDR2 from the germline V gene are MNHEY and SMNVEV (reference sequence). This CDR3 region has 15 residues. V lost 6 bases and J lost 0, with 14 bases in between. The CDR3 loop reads CASSRRTEMNTEAFF. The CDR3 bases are TGTGCCAGCAGCCGCAGGACAGAGATGAACACTGAAGCTTTCTTT.

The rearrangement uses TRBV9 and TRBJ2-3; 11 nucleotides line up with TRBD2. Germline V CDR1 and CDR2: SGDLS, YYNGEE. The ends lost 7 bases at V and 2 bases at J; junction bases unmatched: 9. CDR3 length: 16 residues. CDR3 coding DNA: TGTGCCAGCTCTTTAGCGGGAGGGGGTTTCACAGATACGCAGTATTTT. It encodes CASSLAGGGFTDTQYF. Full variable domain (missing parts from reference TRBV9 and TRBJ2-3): DSGVTQTPKHLITATGQRVTLRCSPRSGDLSVYWYQQSLDQGLQFLIQYYNGEERAKGNILERFSAQQFPDLHSELNLSSLELGDSALYFCASSLAGGGFTDTQYFGPGTRLTVL.

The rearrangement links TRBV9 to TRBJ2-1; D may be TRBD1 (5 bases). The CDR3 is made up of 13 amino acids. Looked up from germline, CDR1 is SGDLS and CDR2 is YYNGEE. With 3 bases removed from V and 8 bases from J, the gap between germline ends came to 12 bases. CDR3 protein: CASSASNRYEQFF. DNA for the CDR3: TGTGCCAGCAGCGCCTCGAACAGGTATGAGCAGTTCTTC.

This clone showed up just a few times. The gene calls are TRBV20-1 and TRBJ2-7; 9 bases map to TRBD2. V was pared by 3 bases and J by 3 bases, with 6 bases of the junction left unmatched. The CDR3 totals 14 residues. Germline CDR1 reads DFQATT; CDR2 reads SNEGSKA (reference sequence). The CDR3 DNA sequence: TGCAGTGCTAGTGGGCGGGAGGGCCTCTACGAGCAGTACTTC. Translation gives CSASGREGLYEQYF.

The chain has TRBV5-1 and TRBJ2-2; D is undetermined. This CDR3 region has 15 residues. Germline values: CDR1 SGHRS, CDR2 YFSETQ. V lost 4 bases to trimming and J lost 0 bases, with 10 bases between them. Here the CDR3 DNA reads TGCGCCAGCAGCCCCGTCGGGTCGAACACCGGGGAGCTGTTTTTT. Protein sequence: CASSPVGSNTGELFF. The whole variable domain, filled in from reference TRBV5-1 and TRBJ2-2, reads KAGVTQTPRYLIKTRGQQVTLSCSPISGHRSVSWYQQTPGQGLQFLFEYFSETQRNKGNFPGRFSGRQFSNSRSEMNVSTLELGDSALYLCASSPVGSNTGELFFGEGSRLTVL.

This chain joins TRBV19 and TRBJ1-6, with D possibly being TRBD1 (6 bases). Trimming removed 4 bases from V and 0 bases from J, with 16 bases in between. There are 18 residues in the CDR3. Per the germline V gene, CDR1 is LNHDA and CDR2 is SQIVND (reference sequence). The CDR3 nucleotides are TGTGCCAGTAGTACGGGTCTTGGGGGCCTCTCCTATAATTCACCCCTCCACTTT. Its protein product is CASSTGLGGLSYNSPLHF.

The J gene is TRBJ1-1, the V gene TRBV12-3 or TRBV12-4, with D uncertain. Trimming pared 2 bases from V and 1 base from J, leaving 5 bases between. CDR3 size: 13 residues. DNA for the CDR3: TGTGCCAGCAGTTTATCGGGGAACACTGAAGCTTTCTTT. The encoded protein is CASSLSGNTEAFF.

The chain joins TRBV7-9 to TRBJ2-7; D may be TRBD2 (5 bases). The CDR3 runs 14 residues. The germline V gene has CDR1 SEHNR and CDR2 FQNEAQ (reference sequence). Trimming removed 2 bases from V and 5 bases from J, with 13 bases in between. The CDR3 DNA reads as TGTGCCAGCAGCTTAATTGAGGGATTGGACGAGCAGTACTTC. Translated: CASSLIEGLDEQYF.

CDR3 DNA sequence: TGCGCCAGCAGCCAACCGACAGCCACGATGAACACTGAAGCTTTCTTT. This codes for CASSQPTATMNTEAFF. The chain is built from TRBV5-1 and TRBJ1-1; D may be TRBD1 (5 bases). Trimming stripped 4 bases from V and 0 bases from J, with 16 bases between. This CDR3 has 16 amino acids. Germline lookup yields CDR1 SGHRS and CDR2 YFSETQ.

The CDR3 sequence: CSVEELAGKYNEQFF. The CDR3 DNA sequence: TGCAGCGTTGAGGAGTTGGCGGGGAAATACAATGAGCAGTTCTTC. J is TRBJ2-1 and V is TRBV29-1; weak D call: TRBD2 (6 bases). Germline V gives CDR1 SQVTM, CDR2 ANQGSEA. V was trimmed by 3 bases and J by 4 bases, leaving 16 bases between them. The CDR3 is 15 residues long.

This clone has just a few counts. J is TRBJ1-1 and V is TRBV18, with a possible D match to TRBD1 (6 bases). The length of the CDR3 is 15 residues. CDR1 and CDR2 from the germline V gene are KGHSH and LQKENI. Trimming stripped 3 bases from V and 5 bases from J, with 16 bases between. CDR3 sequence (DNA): TGTGCCAGCTCACCGGGCCGGGGGGCGGGGACTGAAGCTTTCTTT. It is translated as CASSPGRGAGTEAFF.

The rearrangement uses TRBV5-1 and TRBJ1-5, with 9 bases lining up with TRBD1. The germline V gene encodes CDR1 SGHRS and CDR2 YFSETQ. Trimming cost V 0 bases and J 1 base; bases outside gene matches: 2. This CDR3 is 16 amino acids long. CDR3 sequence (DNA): TGCGCCAGCAGCTTGGATGGACAGGGGAGCAATCAGCCCCAGCATTTT. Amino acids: CASSLDGQGSNQPQHF.

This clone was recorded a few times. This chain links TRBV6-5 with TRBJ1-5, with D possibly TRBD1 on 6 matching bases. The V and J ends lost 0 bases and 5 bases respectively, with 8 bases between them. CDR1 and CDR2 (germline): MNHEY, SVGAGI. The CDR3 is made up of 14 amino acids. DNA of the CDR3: TGTGCCAGCAGTTACTCACAGGGCCATCAGCCCCAGCATTTT. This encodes CASSYSQGHQPQHF.

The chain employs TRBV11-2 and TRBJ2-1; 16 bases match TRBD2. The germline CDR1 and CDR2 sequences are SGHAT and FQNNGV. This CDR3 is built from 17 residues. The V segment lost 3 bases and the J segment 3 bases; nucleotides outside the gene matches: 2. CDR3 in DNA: TGTGCCAGCAGCTTGGGACTAGCGGGGGGGAGCTACAATGAGCAGTTCTTC. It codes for CASSLGLAGGSYNEQFF. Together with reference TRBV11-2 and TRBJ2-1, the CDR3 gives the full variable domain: EAGVAQSPRYKIIEKRQSVAFWCNPISGHATLYWYQQILGQGPKLLIQFQNNGVVDDSQLPKDRFSAERLKGVDSTLKIQPAKLEDSAVYLCASSLGLAGGSYNEQFFGPGTRLTVL.

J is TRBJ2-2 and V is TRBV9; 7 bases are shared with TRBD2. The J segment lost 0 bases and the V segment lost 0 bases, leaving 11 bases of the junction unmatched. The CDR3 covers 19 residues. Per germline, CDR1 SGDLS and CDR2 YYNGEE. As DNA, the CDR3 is TGTGCCAGCAGCGTAGGGTCGCGGGGGATGTTCGCGAACACCGGGGAGCTGTTTTTT. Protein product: CASSVGSRGMFANTGELFF.

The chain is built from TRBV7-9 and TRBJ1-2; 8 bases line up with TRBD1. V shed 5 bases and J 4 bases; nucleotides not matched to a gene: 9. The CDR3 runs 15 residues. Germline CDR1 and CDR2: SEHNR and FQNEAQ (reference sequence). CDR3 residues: CASSPAGGYGYGYTF. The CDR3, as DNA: TGTGCCAGCAGCCCCGCAGGGGGCTACGGCTATGGCTACACCTTC. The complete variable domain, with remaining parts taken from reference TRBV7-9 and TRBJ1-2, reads DTGVSQNPRHKITKRGQNVTFRCDPISEHNRLYWYRQTLGQGPEFLTYFQNEAQLEKSRLLSDRFSAERPKGSFSTLEIQRTEQGDSAMYLCASSPAGGYGYGYTFGSGTRLTVV.

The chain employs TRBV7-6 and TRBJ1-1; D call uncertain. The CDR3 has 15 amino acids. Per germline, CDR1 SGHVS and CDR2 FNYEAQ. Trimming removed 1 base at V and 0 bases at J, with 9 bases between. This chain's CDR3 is CASSLVPQVNTEAFF. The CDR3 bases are TGTGCCAGCAGCTTAGTACCTCAGGTGAACACTGAAGCTTTCTTT. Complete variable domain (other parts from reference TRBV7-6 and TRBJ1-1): GAGVSQSPRYKVTKRGQDVALRCDPISGHVSLYWYRQALGQGPEFLTYFNYEAQQDKSGLPNDRFSAERPEGSISTLTIQRTEQRDSAMYRCASSLVPQVNTEAFFGQGTRLTVV.